The rows below give T cell receptor beta chains drawn from one sample of a study of T cells after posttransplantation cyclophosphamide. This table comes from immunoSEQ multiplex PCR, and its TCRdb copy is limited to in-frame clones, with some not included. The specimen has about 4,100 clones, none found just once. This sample comprised PBMCs, obtained after allogeneic stem cell transplant with posttransplant cyclophosphamide. These receptors were obtained from a female patient younger than 35 who received an allogeneic stem cell transplant from an unrelated donor, was CMV-positive, and had acute GVHD only. Certain T cells may be donor cells from the graft. Both conserved end residues are part of each CDR3. Each record gives: D gene, CDR3 length, clone size, V gene, J gene, CDR3 DNA, CDR3 protein. A D gene is named only where the DNA matches it firmly. Part of the rows lack a size; the others show once, few, many or a class for expanded clones.

>NA|15|many|TRBV11-2|TRBJ1-5
TGTGCCAGCAGCTTAGTAGGGGCTTACAATCAGCCCCAGCATTTT
CASSLVGAYNQPQHF
>NA|14|many|TRBV30|TRBJ2-3
TGTGCCTGGACCCCCCAGCGGCACACAGATACGCAGTATTTT
CAWTPQRHTDTQYF
>TRBD2|16|medium-sized|TRBV28|TRBJ2-6
TGTGCCAGCAGTTCTCCGGGGAGGGCTGGGGCCAACGTCCTGACTTTC
CASSSPGRAGANVLTF
>TRBD2|14|hyperexpanded|TRBV30|TRBJ2-7
TGTGCCTGGAGTGTATTAGCGGGAGGGGACGAGCAGTACTTC
CAWSVLAGGDEQYF
>TRBD2|15|many|TRBV2|TRBJ2-2
TGTGCCAGCAGTGAAGTGTCGGGGGGAGCCGGGGAGCTGTTTTTT
CASSEVSGGAGELFF
>TRBD1|16|many|TRBV5-1|TRBJ1-3
TGCGCCAGCAGCAGATTGCAGGGGGGATCTGGAAACACCATATATTTT
CASSRLQGGSGNTIYF
>NA|13|many|TRBV7-3|TRBJ2-3
TGTGCCAGCAGCTCTGTCGGGGTCGATACGCAGTATTTT
CASSSVGVDTQYF
>TRBD2|13|many|TRBV19|TRBJ2-2
TGTGCCAGTACCCACGGGGGGACCGGGGAGCTGTTTTTT
CASTHGGTGELFF
>TRBD1|15|many|TRBV28|TRBJ2-3
TGTGCCAGCAGTTTGGACAGGGTGGCCACAGATACGCAGTATTTT
CASSLDRVATDTQYF
>NA|15|medium-sized|TRBV7-9|TRBJ1-1
TGTGCCAGCAGCTCATCCTTGGAGGGTAACACTGAAGCTTTCTTT
CASSSSLEGNTEAFF
>NA|15|NA|TRBV28|TRBJ2-5
TGTGCCAGCAGTTTATTGCCACCAAACTTGGAGACCCAGTACTTC
CASSLLPPNLETQYF
>TRBD2|15|few|TRBV2|TRBJ2-1
TGTGCCAGCAGTGAGGTACTAGCGGGCACCGAAAAGCAGTTCTTC
CASSEVLAGTEKQFF
>TRBD2|17|many|TRBV27|TRBJ2-7
TGTGCCAGCAGTTTATATTCTAGCGGGAGGGCCCCGTACGAGCAGTACTTC
CASSLYSSGRAPYEQYF
>TRBD2|16|many|TRBV28|TRBJ2-2
TGTGCCAGCACCCCCCTGGGACTAGCGGGCACCGGGGAGCTGTTTTTT
CASTPLGLAGTGELFF
>NA|17|medium-sized|TRBV27|TRBJ2-6
TGTGCCAGCAGCCGGGCAGGGGCTCCCTCGGGGGCCAACGTCCTGACTTTC
CASSRAGAPSGANVLTF
>TRBD1|15|many|TRBV18|TRBJ2-3
TGTGCCAGCTCACCGATCACAGGGGGGACAGATACGCAGTATTTT
CASSPITGGTDTQYF
>NA|16|few|TRBV7-3|TRBJ2-3
TGTGCCAGCAGCTTAACGGGCACAGCCAGGACAGATACGCAGTATTTT
CASSLTGTARTDTQYF
>NA|15|few|TRBV11-2|TRBJ2-7
TGTGCCAGCAGCTTAGTTGTGACTAGCTCCTACGAGCAGTACTTC
CASSLVVTSSYEQYF
>TRBD1|14|many|TRBV6-5|TRBJ1-5
TGTGCCAGCAGAGACCGGGACAGGGGTCGGCCCCAGCATTTT
CASRDRDRGRPQHF
>NA|15|many|TRBV28|TRBJ2-1
TGTGCCAGCAGTTCCAGTCCGGTAGCGTACAATGAGCAGTTCTTC
CASSSSPVAYNEQFF
>TRBD2|17|NA|TRBV14|TRBJ2-1
TGTGCCAGCAGCAAAAGGGTGAGGCGGGAGGGGGACAATGAGCAGTTCTTC
CASSKRVRREGDNEQFF
>NA|15|many|TRBV5-1|TRBJ2-3
TGCGCCAGCAGCCTCGCGGTAGGCGGCACAGATACGCAGTATTTT
CASSLAVGGTDTQYF
>TRBD1|14|many|TRBV11-3|TRBJ1-1
TGTGCCAGCAGCCCAGGGGGGATTTCCACTGAAGCTTTCTTT
CASSPGGISTEAFF
>TRBD2|17|many|TRBV5-6|TRBJ2-5
TGTGCCAGCAGTCTGAGGGTACTAGCGGTCTACCAAGAGACCCAGTACTTC
CASSLRVLAVYQETQYF
>TRBD2|17|many|TRBV6-4|TRBJ2-1
TGTGCCAGCAGTGACAATCGCGCTCCTAGCGGGAGGCGGGTGCAGTTCTTC
CASSDNRAPSGRRVQFF
>TRBD2|14|many|TRBV13|TRBJ2-1
TGTGCCAGCAGCGACGGGACTAGGGGGATGAATAGACTCTTC
CASSDGTRGMNRLF
>TRBD2|13|many|TRBV7-3|TRBJ2-1
TGTGCCAGCAGCCTCGGTAGCGGGAATGAGCAGTTCTTC
CASSLGSGNEQFF
>NA|15|few|TRBV28|TRBJ2-7
TGTGCCAGCAGTTTTTTAGGGACACTCTCCTACGAGCAGTACTTC
CASSFLGTLSYEQYF
>TRBD2|18|many|TRBV11-1|TRBJ2-1
TGTGCCAGCAGCTTAAGGGGTGTACGGGGAGGGTCCTACAATGAGCAGTTCTTC
CASSLRGVRGGSYNEQFF
>NA|14|many|TRBV28|TRBJ2-5
TGTGCCAGCAGTTTACCGACAAAAAAAGAGACCCAGTACTTC
CASSLPTKKETQYF